This T cell receptor (beta chain) stems from a study of OX40 agonist ivuxolimab in advanced cancers. Broadly, across the study: Ivuxolimab, which targeted the costimulatory receptor OX40 (CD134), was an agonistic, fully human IgG2 monoclonal antibody. Intravenous ivuxolimab was administered to patients every 2 weeks at six dose levels: 0.01, 0.1, 0.3, 1.5, 3 and 10 mg/kg. Of the approximately 50 dose-escalation patients, hepatocellular carcinoma was present in approximately 20, melanoma in around 15, renal cell carcinoma in 9 and head and neck cancer in 9. In the dose-escalation cohort, over 65% of patients were male, and the mean age was around 60 years, with a range of roughly 20 to 79. Prior anti-PD-1, anti-PD-L1 or anti-CTLA-4 therapy was permitted, and about two fifths of dose-escalation patients had received checkpoint inhibitors. Partial responses were achieved by three dose-escalation patients, of whom one had hepatocellular carcinoma and two had cutaneous melanoma. Peripheral TCRbeta sequencing was intended to test whether TCR sequence diversity was altered and clonal T-cell expansion was caused by ivuxolimab. The paper covers the monotherapy dose-escalation part of the phase I ivuxolimab trial, which included N of about 50 patients.

CDR1 and CDR2 are read off the germline V gene (reference sequence) as MNHNY and SVGAGI. V and J lose 10 bases and 3 bases, and a span of 12 bases separates them. The CDR3 covers 12 residues, taking in both the cysteine and the phenylalanine. CDR3 DNA only is kept here, 36 bases in frame from base 1. What the authors observed across the whole study: Low levels of normalized T-cell clonal expansion were also seen in some nonresponding patients. At doses of 0.1 to 3.0 mg/kg, clonal expansion of both CD4+ and CD8+ T cells in blood was seen between baseline and week 6. Which antigens the clonally expanded peripheral T cells were specific for was not determined. Partial responders in the 0.1-3.0 mg/kg groups had among the lowest normalized peripheral clonal expansion, especially among CD8+ T cells. After ivuxolimab, more expanded clones were found on average in CD8+ T cells than in CD4+ T cells.

A remark on this clone: What this receptor recognizes is not known. Nothing much larger sits one base from this clone, and base qualities are not available.

The trial excluded patients who had a history of autoimmune disease or were on systemic immunosuppression. Peripheral blood for TCR sequencing was collected from all dose cohorts at baseline, on cycle 4 day 1, and on cycle 7 day 1. Samples were obtained from an open-label, multicenter, first-in-human phase I dose-escalation trial of ivuxolimab. The trial enrolled adults with locally advanced or metastatic head and neck squamous cell, hepatocellular, melanoma or renal cell carcinoma. Before TCR sequencing, CD4+ T cells and CD8+ T cells were sorted from peripheral blood as separate populations. To sequence the TCRbeta CDR3 region, genomic DNA was isolated from the sorted cells. The immunoSEQ Assay was used for sequencing of TCRbeta CDR3 regions. TCRdb provides this immuneACCESS table in a form limited to in-frame rearrangements. Some clones are lacking; in checked studies, under half of them reflect an unresolved V gene, and why the rest are absent is not known. In this sample the table shows some 77,000 clones, 90% to 95% of which occur a single time. Around 4.9% of the sample goes to the ten largest clones.

The receptor chain draws on TRBV6-6 and TRBJ1-2; TRBD1 is a possible D gene, resting on 5 matching bases. This specimen consisted of CD4+ or CD8+ T cells sorted from blood, obtained in a trial of the OX40 agonist ivuxolimab. This TCR came from an adult with an advanced solid tumor such as melanoma, head and neck, liver or kidney cancer. At the DNA level, the sequence is TGTGCCACCCCGGGACTTGACTATGGCTACACCTTC. Protein translation: CATPGLDYGYTF.